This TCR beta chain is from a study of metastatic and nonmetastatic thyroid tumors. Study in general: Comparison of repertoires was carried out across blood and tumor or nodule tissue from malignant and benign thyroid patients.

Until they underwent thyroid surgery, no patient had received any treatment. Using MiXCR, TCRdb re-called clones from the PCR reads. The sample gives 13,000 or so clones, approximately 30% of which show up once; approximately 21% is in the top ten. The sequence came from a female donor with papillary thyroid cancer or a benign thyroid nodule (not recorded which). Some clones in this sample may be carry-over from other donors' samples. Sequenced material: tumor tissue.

The CDR3 DNA follows: TGCAGTGCTAGTGATACTAGCGGGGGAATCTACGAGCAGTACTTC. Translated: CSASDTSGGIYEQYF. The chain couples TRBV20-1 to TRBJ2-7, with TRBD2 matching over 11 bases. CDR1 and CDR2 (germline): DFQATT, SNEGSKA (reference sequence). The CDR3 covers 15 residues. Trimming at V came to 3 bases and at J to 3 bases, leaving 7 bases not matched to a gene.